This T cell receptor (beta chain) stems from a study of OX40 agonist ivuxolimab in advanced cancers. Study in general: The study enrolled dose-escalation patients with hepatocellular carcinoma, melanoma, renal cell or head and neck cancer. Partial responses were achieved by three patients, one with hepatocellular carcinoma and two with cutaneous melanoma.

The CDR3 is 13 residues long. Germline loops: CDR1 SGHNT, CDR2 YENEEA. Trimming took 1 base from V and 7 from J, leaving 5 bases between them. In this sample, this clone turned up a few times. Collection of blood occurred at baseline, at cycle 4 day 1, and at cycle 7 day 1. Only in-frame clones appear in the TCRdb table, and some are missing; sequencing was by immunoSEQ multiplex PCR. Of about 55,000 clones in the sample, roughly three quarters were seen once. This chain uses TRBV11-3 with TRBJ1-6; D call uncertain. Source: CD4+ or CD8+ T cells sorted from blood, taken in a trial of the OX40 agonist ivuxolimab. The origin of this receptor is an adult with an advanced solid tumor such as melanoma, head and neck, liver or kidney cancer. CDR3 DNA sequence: TGTGCCAGCAGCTTAGGGCCCAATTCACCCCTCCACTTT. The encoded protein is CASSLGPNSPLHF.